Listed here are 6 T cell receptor beta chains from one sample, sequenced in a study of PD-1 and CTLA-4 blockade in melanoma. Some clones are missing from TCRdb's copy, which holds only in-frame ones; the method was immunoSEQ multiplex PCR. The sample has about 21,000 clones; approximately 88% are singletons. This material consisted of CD8+ T cells from peripheral blood, taken before anti-PD-1 treatment. Every receptor here comes from a human donor with melanoma.

This chain uses TRBV28 with TRBJ2-3; D gene uncertain. The CDR3 is 14 amino acids. Looked up from germline, CDR1 is MDHEN and CDR2 is SYDVKM. Trimming pared 2 bases from V and 3 bases from J, leaving 9 bases between. The CDR3 sequence: CASSLVGSTDTQYF. The CDR3 DNA sequence: TGTGCCAGCAGTTTAGTCGGGTCAACAGATACGCAGTATTTT.

J is TRBJ1-3 and V is TRBV7-9; TRBD1 aligns across 9 bases. The CDR3 is 15 residues long. V gave up 7 bases and J gave up 1 base; unmatched junction bases: 5. Germline V CDR1 and CDR2: SEHNR, FQNEAQ (reference sequence). CDR3 loop: CASTGQGESGNTIYF. The CDR3 bases are TGTGCCAGCACGGGACAGGGCGAATCTGGAAACACCATATATTTT. Full variable domain (missing parts from reference TRBV7-9 and TRBJ1-3): DTGVSQNPRHKITKRGQNVTFRCDPISEHNRLYWYRQTLGQGPEFLTYFQNEAQLEKSRLLSDRFSAERPKGSFSTLEIQRTEQGDSAMYLCASTGQGESGNTIYFGEGSWLTVV.

The chain joins TRBV19 to TRBJ1-2; D unclear. The V and J ends lost 4 bases and 7 bases respectively, with 7 bases between them. Germline loops: CDR1 LNHDA, CDR2 SQIVND (reference sequence). This CDR3 is 11 amino acids long. The DNA for the CDR3 is TGTGCCAGTAGTACGTCGGTTGGCTACACCTTC. Translating it yields CASSTSVGYTF.

The chain employs TRBV12-3 or TRBV12-4 and TRBJ1-5; D gene ambiguous. The CDR3 has 13 amino acids. Trimming stripped 1 base from V and 6 bases from J, with 7 bases between. The CDR3 nucleotides read TGTGCCAGCAGTTTAGGGTCAGGTCAGCCCCAGCATTTT. This gives the protein CASSLGSGQPQHF.

The V call is TRBV9, the J call TRBJ1-1, with 7 bases matching TRBD1. After removal of 0 bases from V and 3 bases from J, the junction contained 5 bases not matched to a gene. CDR3 length equals 15 residues. Per germline, CDR1 SGDLS and CDR2 YYNGEE. CDR3 nucleotide sequence: TGTGCCAGCAGCGTAGCTACGGGACAGTACACTGAAGCTTTCTTT. Protein: CASSVATGQYTEAFF.

The chain joins TRBV29-1 to TRBJ1-2; the D gene is possibly TRBD1 (6 bases). Germline CDR1 reads SQVTM; CDR2 reads ANQGSEA. The CDR3 is made up of 16 amino acids. Trimming shortened V by 6 bases and J by 8 bases, and 28 bases separated the two germline ends. The CDR3 reads CSVEGGYRPGAEGYTF. DNA for the CDR3: TGCAGCGTGGAGGGGGGTTATAGGCCGGGGGCCGAGGGCTACACCTTC.